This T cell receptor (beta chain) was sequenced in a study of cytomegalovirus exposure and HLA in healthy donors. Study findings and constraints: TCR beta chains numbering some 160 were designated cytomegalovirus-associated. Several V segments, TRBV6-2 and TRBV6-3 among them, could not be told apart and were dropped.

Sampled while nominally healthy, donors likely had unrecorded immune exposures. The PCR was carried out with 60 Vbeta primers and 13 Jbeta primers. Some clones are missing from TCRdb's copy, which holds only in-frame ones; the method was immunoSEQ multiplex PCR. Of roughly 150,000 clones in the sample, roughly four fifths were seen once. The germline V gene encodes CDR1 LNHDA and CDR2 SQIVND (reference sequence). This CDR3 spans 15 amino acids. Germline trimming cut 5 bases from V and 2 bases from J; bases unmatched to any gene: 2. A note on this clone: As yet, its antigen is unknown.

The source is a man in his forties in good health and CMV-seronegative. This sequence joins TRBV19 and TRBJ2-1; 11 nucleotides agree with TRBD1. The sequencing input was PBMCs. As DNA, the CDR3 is TGTGCCAGTAGTCGGACAGGGGGCCCCTACAATGAGCAGTTCTTC. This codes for CASSRTGGPYNEQFF.